The clone carrying this T cell receptor beta chain appeared a single time. Its cognate antigen is unknown. This CDR3 comprises 13 residues. Trimming removed 4 bases from V and 8 bases from J; junction bases left unmatched: 8. CDR1 and CDR2 (germline): SGHRS, YFSETQ. Sequencing used immunoSEQ multiplex PCR; TCRdb keeps in-frame clones, though not all of them. Of 300,000 to 350,000 clones detected, 86% appear once; the ten largest clones hold about 10%. The treatment was: about 20 received Ad26.COV2.S at low or high dose, single or two shots; 5 received placebo; per-sample allocation not given. It was on day 63 after the first vaccine or placebo injection that samples were taken. This record comes from a study of Ad26.COV2.S vaccination and SARS-CoV-2 variants. The wider study: Enrolled in COV1001, the donor was in the Ad26.COV2.S trial arm, which received the vaccine. Donor got 5x10^10 or 1x10^11 viral particles of Ad26.COV2.S.

Study-wide findings and caveats: People given the vaccine had a wider spike-specific TCR breadth than placebo recipients did.

The V and J genes are TRBV5-1 and TRBJ1-2, with 7 nucleotides matching TRBD1. The input for sequencing was peripheral blood, taken in a trial of Ad26.COV2.S vaccine versus placebo. The sequence came from a person between 18 and 59 years old who received the Ad26.COV2.S COVID-19 vaccine or a placebo. The CDR3 DNA is TGCGCCAGCAGCCGGGACAGCCTGAAGGGCTACACCTTC. It translates to CASSRDSLKGYTF.